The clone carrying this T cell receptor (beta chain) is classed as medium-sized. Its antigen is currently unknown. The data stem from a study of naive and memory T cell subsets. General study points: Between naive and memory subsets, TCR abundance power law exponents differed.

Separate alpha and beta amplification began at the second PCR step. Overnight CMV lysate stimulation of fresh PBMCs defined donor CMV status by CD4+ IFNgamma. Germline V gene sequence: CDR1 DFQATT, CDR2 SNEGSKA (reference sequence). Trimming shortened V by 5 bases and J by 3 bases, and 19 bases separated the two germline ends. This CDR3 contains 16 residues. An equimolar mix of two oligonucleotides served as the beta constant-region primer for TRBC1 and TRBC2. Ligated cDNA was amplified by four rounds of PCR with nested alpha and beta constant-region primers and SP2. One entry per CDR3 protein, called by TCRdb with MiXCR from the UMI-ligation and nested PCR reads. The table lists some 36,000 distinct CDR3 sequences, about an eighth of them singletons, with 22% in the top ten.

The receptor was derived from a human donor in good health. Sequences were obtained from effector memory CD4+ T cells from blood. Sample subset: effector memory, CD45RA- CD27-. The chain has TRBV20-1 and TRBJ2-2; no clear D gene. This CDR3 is CSAPKMGSTDTGELFF. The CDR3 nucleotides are TGCAGTGCTCCGAAAATGGGCTCTACCGACACCGGGGAGCTGTTTTTT.